This T cell receptor (beta chain) comes out of a study of T-cell reconstitution after alpha-beta-depleted transplantation in children. Library preparation (for TCRbeta) was performed with unique molecular identifiers. TCRdb re-derived calls from the PCR reads in MiXCR, one entry per CDR3 protein. Here the sample spans over 90,000 distinct CDR3 sequences, 7.5% to 9.5% being singletons. This clonotype turned up a few times. This CDR3 is 13 amino acids long. Trimming stripped 8 bases from V and 2 bases from J, with 12 bases between. Germline assignment: CDR1 SGHTA and CDR2 FQGNSA. The receptor comes from a boy aged 2 to 9 with acute lymphoblastic leukemia, due to receive a stem cell transplant. This chain connects TRBV7-2 to TRBJ2-5; D not certain. The sample in question was PBMCs, obtained before TCRalphabeta/CD19-depleted stem cell transplant. CDR3 protein: CASRSLPQETQYF. The CDR3 DNA reads TGTGCCAGCCGAAGTCTGCCTCAAGAGACCCAGTACTTC.